The 21 T cell receptor beta chains listed next were all sequenced from one sample in a study of T cells in Graves' hyperthyroidism and ophthalmopathy (dated by TCRdb to between 2017 and 2020). Receptor libraries were prepared by multiplex PCR. The sequencer listed for this sample is Illumina HiSeq 2000. The TCR beta CDR3 regions were amplified from RNA transcripts. A first-round RT-PCR of the TCR CDR3 used the HTBI primer set with the Qiagen OneStep RT-PCR kit. TCRdb handled the public reads itself, with Q25 trimming in fastp and clone calling in MiXCR, and kept productive beta chains. Records with the same CDR3 protein are collapsed into one entry carrying the most frequent genes and DNA. Across this sample there are 690,000 or so distinct CDR3 sequences, with 18% seen only once. 16% of the sample belongs to the ten largest clones. The specimen sequenced was blood. These receptors were collected from a woman between 45 and 65 years old with Graves' hyperthyroidism that later progressed to Graves' ophthalmopathy.

The table lists this clonotype with a few counts. The rearrangement joins TRBV3-1 to TRBJ1-2, with D unresolved. The CDR3 runs to 14 residues. V was pared by 1 base and J by 8 bases, with 14 bases between. Germline-derived CDR1 and CDR2 are LGHDT and YNNKEL (reference sequence). DNA of the CDR3: TGTGCCAGCAGCCAAGTGAAGGGAAAGAAAGGCTACACCTTC. Protein: CASSQVKGKKGYTF.

The chain recombines TRBV18 with TRBJ1-3; maybe TRBD1 (6 bases). Germline V gene data show CDR1 as KGHSH and CDR2 as LQKENI. The CDR3 length is 13 residues. V lost 5 bases and J 3 bases, leaving 8 bases between the germline ends. This chain's CDR3 is CASSGDNGNTIYF. The CDR3 nucleotides are TGTGCCAGCTCAGGGGACAATGGAAACACCATATATTTT.

This clonotype was detected ten times or more. V gene TRBV2 combines with J gene TRBJ1-2; TRBD1 matches at 7 bases. Trimming cost V 4 bases and J 4 bases; bases outside gene matches: 6. Germline V gene data show CDR1 as SNHLY and CDR2 as FYNNEI. The CDR3 is 14 residues long. This CDR3 reads CASSGEGGSYGYTF. The CDR3 region has the DNA TGTGCCAGCAGTGGAGAAGGGGGCAGCTATGGCTACACCTTC.

Details on this clonotype: Given a much more abundant clone one base away, this may be a read error. This chain links TRBV2 with TRBJ2-7; D possibly corresponds to TRBD1 (5 bases). This CDR3 region has 12 residues. In germline, CDR1 is SNHLY, CDR2 FYNNEI. CDR3 nucleotide sequence: TGTGCCAGCAGTGACAGGGCGGAAGAGCTGTACTTC. This codes for CASSDRAEELYF.

This clonotype was seen only a few times. This chain uses TRBV7-9 with TRBJ2-3; 7 nucleotides match TRBD2. V lost 1 base and J lost 2; bases outside the gene matches: 6. Germline V gives CDR1 SEHNR, CDR2 FQNEAQ (reference sequence). This CDR3 spans 16 amino acids. The chain's CDR3 is CASSLVGGENTDTQYF. The CDR3, as DNA: TGTGCCAGCAGCTTAGTGGGGGGGGAGAACACAGATACGCAGTATTTT.

This clonotype occurred a few times. A much larger clone is a single base away; this may be a read error. The CDR3 DNA follows: TGTGCCGGCAAACAAGACGGCAGGGAGACAGATACGCAGTATTTT. This codes for CAGKQDGRETDTQYF. The genes are TRBV12-3 or TRBV12-4 and TRBJ2-3; D assignment may be TRBD1 or TRBD2 (5 bases each). V gave up 11 bases and J gave up 3 bases, with 21 bases separating them. This CDR3 is built from 15 residues.

The chain joins TRBV19 to TRBJ1-1, with D hard to call. Germline V lookup: CDR1 LNHDA, CDR2 SQIVND (reference sequence). V lost 6 bases and J 5 bases, leaving 16 bases between the germline ends. This CDR3 spans 14 amino acids. The CDR3 reads CASSRGSWRTEAFF. The CDR3 region has the DNA TGTGCCAGTAGCCGGGGATCCTGGAGAACTGAAGCTTTCTTT. Filled out from reference TRBV19 and TRBJ1-1, the complete variable domain reads DGGITQSPKYLFRKEGQNVTLSCEQNLNHDAMYWYRQDPGQGLRLIYYSQIVNDFQKGDIAEGYSVSREKKESFPLTVTSAQKNPTAFYLCASSRGSWRTEAFFGQGTRLTVV.

V is TRBV7-2 and J is TRBJ2-1; possibly TRBD1 for D (5 bases). CDR3 length: 13 amino acids. Germline V lookup: CDR1 SGHTA, CDR2 FQGNSA. V lost 1 base and J 8 bases, leaving 9 bases between the germline ends. CDR3 in amino acids: CASSLGVGHEQFF. CDR3 DNA: TGTGCCAGCAGCTTAGGGGTGGGGCATGAGCAGTTCTTC.

This clonotype was seen a few times. V gene TRBV10-3 combines with J gene TRBJ2-7, with 8 bases lining up with TRBD1. V dropped 3 bases and J dropped 3; count of bases not matched to a gene: 10. The CDR3 has 16 amino acids. Germline V lookup: CDR1 ENHRY, CDR2 SYGVKD. This CDR3 is CAISDFDRGSFYEQYF. The CDR3, as DNA: TGTGCCATCAGTGATTTCGACAGGGGCTCCTTCTACGAGCAGTACTTC.

This clonotype came up a few times. This chain links TRBV7-8 with TRBJ1-5; possible D gene TRBD1, 6 bases. The V gene's germline CDR1 is SGHVS and CDR2 FQNEAQ. The CDR3 consists of 15 residues. V was pared by 8 bases and J by 2 bases, with 16 bases between. CDR3 sequence: CASATRGGGNQPQHF. CDR3 DNA: TGTGCCAGCGCCACCCGGGGGGGCGGCAATCAGCCCCAGCATTTT.

The chain couples TRBV20-1 to TRBJ1-2; 8 bases match TRBD1. Trimming took 6 bases from V and 4 from J; bases not matched to a gene: 4. The CDR3 runs to 12 residues. Germline lookup yields CDR1 DFQATT and CDR2 SNEGSKA (reference sequence). This CDR3 reads CSARTGLYGYTF. The CDR3 DNA is TGCAGTGCAAGGACAGGGCTCTATGGCTACACCTTC.

The chain carries TRBV27 and TRBJ2-2; 8 positions agree with TRBD2. CDR3 length: 15 amino acids. The J segment lost 4 bases and the V segment lost 6 bases, leaving 7 bases of the junction unmatched. Germline CDR1 MNHEY, CDR2 SMNVEV (reference sequence). The CDR3 bases are TGTGCCAGCAGGCCAACTAGCGGCAGCACCGGGGAGCTGTTTTTT. Amino acid sequence: CASRPTSGSTGELFF.

At least ten counts were recorded for this clonotype. This rearrangement joins TRBV20-1 to TRBJ2-5; 8 nucleotides agree with TRBD1. Germline CDR1 DFQATT, CDR2 SNEGSKA (reference sequence). The V and J ends lost 5 bases and 4 bases, in that order; junction bases with no gene match: 6. This CDR3 has 13 amino acids. The CDR3 loop reads CSAYGQGVETQYF. DNA of the CDR3: TGCAGTGCTTACGGACAGGGTGTAGAGACCCAGTACTTC.

This clonotype was counted between two and nine times. This rearrangement joins TRBV7-9 to TRBJ2-7; D remains unclear. The V end lost 4 bases, the J end lost 0 bases, and 16 bases lay between the germline ends. The CDR3 runs 16 residues. Per the germline V gene, CDR1 is SEHNR and CDR2 is FQNEAQ (reference sequence). The CDR3 DNA sequence: TGTGCCAGCAGCTCACAGACGAGGAGTCCCTCCTACGAGCAGTACTTC. It is translated as CASSSQTRSPSYEQYF.

This clonotype was observed at least ten times. The J gene is TRBJ2-1, the V gene TRBV20-1; 12 bases match TRBD2. Germline trimming cut 0 bases from V and 8 bases from J; bases unmatched to any gene: 8. This CDR3 has 16 residues. Germline V gene lookup returns CDR1 DFQATT and CDR2 SNEGSKA (reference sequence). CDR3 region: CSAREASGGALDEQFF. CDR3 coding DNA: TGCAGTGCTAGAGAAGCTAGCGGGGGGGCCTTGGATGAGCAGTTCTTC.

This clonotype was observed a handful of times. V is TRBV5-1 and J is TRBJ1-3, with D hard to call. The CDR3 length is 15 residues. Trimming took off 6 bases at V and 0 bases at J, with 13 bases between the two ends. The germline gives CDR1 SGHRS, CDR2 YFSETQ. The CDR3 nucleotides are TGCGCCAGCATGTCCGACTGGAGCTCTGGAAACACCATATATTTT. Its protein is CASMSDWSSGNTIYF.

Ten or more counts support this clonotype. This chain links TRBV11-2 with TRBJ1-1, with D maybe TRBD1 (6 bases). Deletions cut 3 bases from V and 3 bases from J, with 8 bases between. CDR1 and CDR2 (germline): SGHAT, FQNNGV. The CDR3 has 13 residues. The CDR3 bases are TGTGCCAGCAGCTTTCAGGGGCACACTGAAGCTTTCTTT. Protein product: CASSFQGHTEAFF.

This chain joins TRBV7-9 and TRBJ1-2, with D unresolved. The V end lost 1 base, the J end lost 7 bases, and 19 bases lay between the germline ends. The CDR3 consists of 16 residues. CDR1 is SEHNR, CDR2 FQNEAQ, per germline (reference sequence). CDR3 coding DNA: TGTGCCAGCAGCTTAGAAATCTGGCCACCCTTCCGTGGCTACACCTTC. Translation gives CASSLEIWPPFRGYTF. The whole variable domain, remainder taken from reference TRBV7-9 and TRBJ1-2, is DTGVSQNPRHKITKRGQNVTFRCDPISEHNRLYWYRQTLGQGPEFLTYFQNEAQLEKSRLLSDRFSAERPKGSFSTLEIQRTEQGDSAMYLCASSLEIWPPFRGYTFGSGTRLTVV.

This clonotype has at least ten counts. The chain uses TRBV28 and TRBJ2-7, with 7 nucleotides matching TRBD1. V lost 6 bases to trimming and J lost 5 bases; unmatched junction nucleotides: 7. CDR1 is MDHEN, CDR2 SYDVKM, per germline. This CDR3 is 13 amino acids long. This chain's CDR3 is CASSLGQANEQYF. DNA of the CDR3: TGTGCCAGCAGCCTCGGACAGGCGAACGAGCAGTACTTC. Full variable domain (missing parts from reference TRBV28 and TRBJ2-7): DVKVTQSSRYLVKRTGEKVFLECVQDMDHENMFWYRQDPGLGLRLIYFSYDVKMKEKGDIPEGYSVSREKKERFSLILESASTNQTSMYLCASSLGQANEQYFGPGTRLTVT.

This clonotype was counted at least ten times. This rearrangement joins TRBV15 to TRBJ1-1, with 8 bases matching TRBD1. CDR1 and CDR2 from the germline V gene are LNHNV and YYDKDF (reference sequence). Germline trimming cut 5 bases from V and 4 bases from J; bases unmatched to any gene: 9. The CDR3 is 15 amino acids. CDR3 amino acids: CATSGSGGWGTEAFF. The DNA of the CDR3 is TGTGCCACCAGCGGATCAGGGGGCTGGGGCACTGAAGCTTTCTTT.

There are a few counts of this clonotype. The gene calls are TRBV27 and TRBJ1-2; D is ambiguous. V was shortened by 6 bases and J by 4 bases, with 12 bases between the two germline ends. The CDR3 extends over 13 amino acids. CDR1 MNHEY and CDR2 SMNVEV come from the germline V gene (reference sequence). Here the CDR3 reads CASSQRQSYGYTF. CDR3 DNA: TGTGCCAGCAGCCAAAGACAAAGCTATGGCTACACCTTC.